This T cell receptor (beta chain) was retrieved from a study of cytomegalovirus exposure and HLA in healthy donors. Whole-study findings and limits: Cytomegalovirus-associated status was assigned to around 160 TCR beta chains.

The donors were members of the validation cohort, which comprised more than 90 subjects and was separate from the first cohort of 600 to 850 subjects. A remark on this clone: Its target is not known.

Clones were read by immunoSEQ multiplex PCR, and TCRdb kept only the in-frame ones, dropping some. There are roughly 300,000 clones in the sample; over 75% occur only once, and around 0.92% lies in the top ten. Sequencing was done on a sample of PBMCs. The source is a woman under 30 in good health and CMV-seronegative.

The CDR3 DNA sequence: TGCGCCAGCAGTGCCGGCCCCCAGGACATTCAGTACTTC. Its protein is CASSAGPQDIQYF. V and J are TRBV10-1 and TRBJ2-4; D is undetermined. CDR3 length: 13 residues. Germline-derived CDR1 and CDR2 are WNHNN and SYGVQD (reference sequence). Trimming left V 4 bases short and J 8 bases short, with 12 bases between.